This T cell receptor (beta chain) is from a study of blood T cell repertoires in COVID-19. For the study at large: Acute and convalescent COVID-19 specimens originated in the United States, Italy and Spain. Nucleic acid was either cDNA or gDNA, and it came from T cells, B-cell-depleted T cells, or PBMCs.

Source study methods: Reference gene primers were amplified, and this amplification served to estimate nucleated cell counts. The repertoire was sequenced with immunoSEQ multiplex PCR; TCRdb's copy has only in-frame clones and lacks some. That table furnishes V, J and clone size, whereas the DNA furnished D and trimming. The sample yields about 98,000 clones, 87% seen once. Germline assignment: CDR1 LGHDT and CDR2 YNNKEL (reference sequence). CDR3 length equals 15 residues. Trimming took 4 bases from V and 7 from J, leaving 19 bases between them. Patients of the Seattle cohort, enrolled during active infection, were followed longitudinally.

The clonotype comes from a woman in her forties or fifties with COVID-19, enrolled during active disease. The chain couples TRBV3-1 (or the pseudogene TRBV3-2) to TRBJ2-5; D may be TRBD2 (5 bases). Sequenced: peripheral blood. The CDR3 here is CASSLSTRGYWTQYF. Here the CDR3 DNA reads TGTGCCAGCAGCCTGTCGACCCGCGGGTATTGGACCCAGTACTTC.